The 24 T cell receptor beta chains in this list originate from one sample, sequenced in a study of beta chain features in type 1 diabetes listed by TCRdb under 2018. Receptor libraries were prepared by the immunoSEQ multiplex PCR assay. The entire isolated RNA was reverse transcribed using the High Capacity cDNA Reverse Transcription Kit, and thus expressed TCRB transcripts were sequenced. Held by TCRdb, this immuneACCESS table contains in-frame sequences only and omits some clones. Under half of the omission traces to an unresolved V gene where checked; the cause of the rest is unknown. The sample contains under 450,000 clones, approximately 15% of them found a single time. In total, the top ten clones hold approximately 0.038% of the sample. The sample consisted of naive CD4+ T cells from blood. The intended sense of this specimen's cell subset or site label: true naive CD4+ T cells. These receptors were taken from a man aged 25-45 years in good health.

The chain is built from TRBV4-3 and TRBJ2-7; D gene ambiguous. V was shortened by 0 bases and J by 12 bases, with 21 bases between the two germline ends. The CDR3 sequence is 15 residues long. Germline CDR1 reads LGHNA; CDR2 reads YSLEER. The CDR3 here is CASSQDRSTAPRRYF. The CDR3 bases are TGCGCCAGCAGCCAAGATCGGTCTACGGCCCCTCGGAGGTACTTC.

This clone came up a few times. The CDR3 is CASSPLSPGASPLHF. The CDR3 DNA follows: TGTGCCAGCAGCCCCCTTTCTCCGGGGGCTTCACCCCTCCACTTT. The chain combines TRBV13 with TRBJ1-6; TRBD1 might be the D (6 bases). V was cut by 5 bases and J by 9 bases, with 17 bases left in between. The germline CDR1 and CDR2 sequences are PRHDT and FYEKMQ (reference sequence). This CDR3 spans 15 amino acids.

This clone was counted a few times. V and J are TRBV12-5 and TRBJ2-1; possibly TRBD2 for D (5 bases). The CDR3 has 14 amino acids. V dropped 7 bases and J dropped 9 bases, with 19 bases sitting between them. Germline assignment: CDR1 LGHNT and CDR2 FRNRAP. The CDR3 reads CASASSGGSPEQFF. The CDR3 DNA reads as TGTGCTAGTGCCTCATCCGGAGGTAGTCCTGAGCAGTTCTTC.

This clone occurred a few times. The V gene is TRBV19, the J gene TRBJ2-1; 12 nucleotides align to TRBD2. The CDR3 has 15 amino acids. V was clipped by 4 bases and J by 4 bases; unmatched bases: 2. From germline, CDR1 is LNHDA and CDR2 SQIVND (reference sequence). The CDR3 sequence is CASSTSGRGYNEQFF. In DNA, the CDR3 is TGTGCCAGTAGTACTAGCGGGAGGGGTTACAATGAGCAGTTCTTC.

V is TRBV29-1 and J is TRBJ2-7, with 9 bases that match TRBD1. The CDR3 sequence is 17 residues long. The germline V gene encodes CDR1 SQVTM and CDR2 ANQGSEA. With 6 bases clipped from V and 6 bases from J, the junction kept 21 bases outside the gene matches. The CDR3: CSVREGWNWDRVCEQYV. The DNA for the CDR3 is TGCAGCGTCAGAGAGGGGTGGAATTGGGACAGGGTATGCGAGCAGTACGTC.

V and J are TRBV7-2 and TRBJ2-5; 11 bases fit TRBD2. This CDR3 is 14 amino acids long. The germline gives CDR1 SGHTA, CDR2 FQGNSA. V was pared by 8 bases and J by 3 bases, with 5 bases of the junction left unmatched. The DNA of the CDR3 is TGTGCCAGCCGATTAGCGGGGGGGAAAGAGACCCAGTACTTC. This sequence encodes CASRLAGGKETQYF.

This clone was counted a few times. The V and J genes are TRBV29-1 and TRBJ2-1; TRBD1 might be the D (5 bases). V lost 2 bases and J 7 bases, leaving 24 bases between the germline ends. The CDR3 covers 17 residues. Germline V gene lookup returns CDR1 SQVTM and CDR2 ANQGSEA. The CDR3 nucleotides are TGCAGCGTTGAAAACGACAGCCCTACTTTATTGGGTAATGAGCAGTTCTTC. It specifies CSVENDSPTLLGNEQFF.

There are a few counts of this clone. CDR3: CSVGGLAGNTGELFF. The CDR3 nucleotides are TGCAGCGTTGGTGGACTAGCGGGAAACACCGGGGAGCTGTTTTTT. This chain links TRBV29-1 with TRBJ2-2; 12 positions match TRBD2. Germline V gene sequence: CDR1 SQVTM, CDR2 ANQGSEA. V shed 4 bases and J 2 bases; nucleotides not matched to a gene: 2. The CDR3 consists of 15 residues.

This clone was counted between two and nine times. The CDR3 sequence is CASTAAFFRRTASTDTQYF. The CDR3 nucleotides read TGTGCCAGCACCGCGGCCTTCTTCCGACGGACCGCTAGCACAGATACGCAGTATTTT. The rearrangement links TRBV7-6 to TRBJ2-3; D not resolved. The V gene lost 7 bases and the J gene lost 0 bases, with 26 bases spanning the gap. This CDR3 is built from 19 residues. CDR1 is SGHVS and CDR2 is FNYEAQ in the germline V gene.

The J gene is TRBJ1-2, the V gene TRBV18; no clear D. There are 12 residues in the CDR3. Trimming removed 2 bases from V and 8 bases from J, with 9 bases in between. CDR1 and CDR2 (germline): KGHSH, LQKENI. CDR3 sequence reads: CASSPGGGGYTF. The CDR3 DNA follows: TGTGCCAGCTCACCAGGAGGAGGGGGCTACACCTTC.

This clone was seen a few times. Here the CDR3 reads CASRPGQASYNIQYF. CDR3 DNA: TGTGCCAGCAGACCCGGACAGGCGTCTTATAACATTCAGTACTTC. The gene calls are TRBV11-2 and TRBJ2-4; 7 bases are a match to TRBD1. With V trimmed by 6 bases and J by 7 bases, 12 bases remained unmatched. The germline V gene encodes CDR1 SGHAT and CDR2 FQNNGV. CDR3 length equals 15 residues.

This chain joins TRBV6-5 and TRBJ2-7; D is uncertain. This CDR3 comprises 13 residues. The germline gives CDR1 MNHEY, CDR2 SVGAGI. V was shortened by 5 bases and J by 2 bases, with 10 bases between the two germline ends. CDR3 sequence (DNA): TGTGCCAGCAGTCGCGGACCCACCTACGAGCAGTACTTC. Amino acid sequence: CASSRGPTYEQYF.

V and J are TRBV5-4 and TRBJ2-5; 11 nucleotides align to TRBD2. Losses at the gene ends were 4 bases for V and 1 base for J; bases not matched to a gene: 3. Germline CDR1 is SGHNT and CDR2 is YYREEE (reference sequence). The CDR3 extends over 15 amino acids. In nucleotides, the CDR3 is TGTGCCAGCAGCCGGGGACTAGCGGCCCAAGAGACCCAGTACTTC. It is translated as CASSRGLAAQETQYF.

As regards this clone: The conserved phenylalanine or tryptophan is not found at the CDR3 terminus, so this likely reflects a read error. It is unclear where the CDR3 begins or ends on the DNA, so no DNA is shown, and the CDR3 is as TCRdb lists it. The chain links TRBV30 to TRBJ2-7; TRBD2 is the table's D call, not checked against the DNA. The CDR3 is made up of 14 amino acids, end residues included. Germline-derived CDR1 and CDR2 are GTSNPN and SVGIG (reference sequence). The CDR3 protein is CALTLLAGDQRPRA.

This clone has just a few counts. This chain uses TRBV14 with TRBJ1-1, with D possibly being TRBD1 (6 bases). Per the germline V gene, CDR1 is SGHDN and CDR2 is FVKESK. CDR3 length equals 16 residues. Deletions cut 3 bases from V and 0 bases from J, with 14 bases between. CDR3 in DNA: TGTGCCAGCAGCCACCCGGGGGGGCTAATGAACACTGAAGCTTTCTTT. Amino acid sequence: CASSHPGGLMNTEAFF. Full variable domain (remainder filled in from reference TRBV14 and TRBJ1-1): EAGVTQFPSHSVIEKGQTVTLRCDPISGHDNLYWYRRVMGKEIKFLLHFVKESKQDESGMPNNRFLAERTGGTYSTLKVQPAELEDSGVYFCASSHPGGLMNTEAFFGQGTRLTVV.

This chain uses TRBV2 with TRBJ2-3; perhaps D is TRBD1 or TRBD2 (5 bases each). Germline CDR1 SNHLY, CDR2 FYNNEI. This CDR3 comprises 12 residues. Trimming shortened V by 5 bases and J by 5 bases, and 8 bases separated the two germline ends. DNA for the CDR3: TGTGCCAGCAGTAGGGGAGTAGATACGCAGTATTTT. Its translation is CASSRGVDTQYF. Full variable domain (outside the CDR3, taken from reference TRBV2 and TRBJ2-3): EPEVTQTPSHQVTQMGQEVILRCVPISNHLYFYWYRQILGQKVEFLVSFYNNEISEKSEIFDDQFSVERPDGSNFTLKIRSTKLEDSAMYFCASSRGVDTQYFGPGTRLTVL.

This clone was detected only a few times. V is TRBV7-8 and J is TRBJ2-7, with D possibly matching TRBD2 (5 bases). V was trimmed by 5 bases and J by 0 bases, leaving 11 bases between them. Germline assignment: CDR1 SGHVS and CDR2 FQNEAQ. This CDR3 contains 14 residues. CDR3: CASSPSRISYEQYV. DNA for the CDR3: TGTGCCAGCAGCCCTAGCCGTATCTCCTACGAGCAGTACGTC.

This clone was seen more than once but under ten times. CDR3 in DNA: TGTGCCAGCAGTTATGGACTAGCGGGGTTCCAAGAGACCCAGTACTTC. It encodes CASSYGLAGFQETQYF. The chain recombines TRBV7-2 with TRBJ2-5, with 12 bases identical to TRBD2. The CDR3 is 16 residues long. Germline trimming cut 6 bases from V and 1 base from J; bases unmatched to any gene: 6. Germline V gives CDR1 SGHTA, CDR2 FQGNSA. Full variable domain (remainder filled in from reference TRBV7-2 and TRBJ2-5): GAGVSQSPSNKVTEKGKDVELRCDPISGHTALYWYRQSLGQGLEFLIYFQGNSAPDKSGLPSDRFSAERTGGSVSTLTIQRTQQEDSAVYLCASSYGLAGFQETQYFGPGTRLLVL.

Only a few counts were recorded for this clone. V is TRBV15 and J is TRBJ2-1; either TRBD1 or TRBD2 may supply D (5 bases each). Germline lookup yields CDR1 LNHNV and CDR2 YYDKDF (reference sequence). V was trimmed by 5 bases and J by 3 bases, leaving 14 bases between them. The CDR3 totals 15 residues. The CDR3 nucleotides read TGTGCCACCAGCGCCGAGGGGTCCCTCTACAATGAGCAGTTCTTC. This translates into CATSAEGSLYNEQFF.

The genes are TRBV7-3 and TRBJ1-1, with a tentative D call TRBD1 (6 bases). The CDR3 spans 15 residues. Germline CDR1 reads SGHTA; CDR2 reads FQGTGA. Trimming stripped 5 bases from V and 2 bases from J, with 15 bases between. CDR3 sequence reads: CASSPRAGENTEAFF. The CDR3 DNA follows: TGTGCCAGCAGCCCGCGGGCAGGGGAAAACACTGAAGCTTTCTTT.

J is TRBJ2-6 and V is TRBV18; D call uncertain. Trimming stripped 3 bases from V and 4 bases from J, with 13 bases between. The CDR3 covers 16 residues. CDR1 and CDR2 from the germline V gene are KGHSH and LQKENI. The CDR3 protein is CASSPLFGAGANVLTF. The CDR3 bases are TGTGCCAGCTCACCTCTATTCGGAGCCGGGGCCAACGTCCTGACTTTC.

The gene calls are TRBV29-1 and TRBJ2-1, with D hard to call. Germline CDR1 is SQVTM and CDR2 is ANQGSEA. Trimming pared 7 bases from V and 5 bases from J, leaving 6 bases between. This CDR3 is built from 10 residues. The CDR3 spells CSAENNEQFF. The CDR3 nucleotides are TGCAGCGCCGAAAACAATGAGCAGTTCTTC.

V usage is TRBV5-1 and J usage is TRBJ2-3; no clear D. Germline CDR1 reads SGHRS; CDR2 reads YFSETQ. The CDR3 is 13 amino acids. The DNA for the CDR3 is TGCGCTAACTGTGGGCGAAGCACAGATACGCAGTATTTT. Protein: CANCGRSTDTQYF. Together with reference TRBV5-1 and TRBJ2-3, the CDR3 gives the full variable domain: KAGVTQTPRYLIKTRGQQVTLSCSPISGHRSVSWYQQTPGQGLQFLFEYFSETQRNKGNFPGRFSGRQFSNSRSEMNVSTLELGDSALYLCANCGRSTDTQYFGPGTRLTVL.

This clone was seen a handful of times. The gene calls are TRBV4-3 and TRBJ2-7; 8 nucleotides line up with TRBD1. The V and J ends lost 1 base and 4 bases, in that order; junction bases with no gene match: 6. The CDR3 has 15 amino acids. Looked up from germline, CDR1 is LGHNA and CDR2 is YSLEER. This CDR3 reads CASSQGLGDRYEQYF. As DNA, the CDR3 is TGCGCCAGCAGCCAAGGGTTAGGGGACAGGTACGAGCAGTACTTC.